This T cell receptor (beta chain) was identified during a study of Ad26.COV2.S vaccination and SARS-CoV-2 variants (dated by TCRdb to 2020 to 2023). General notes on the study: Vaccine-arm donors came from COV1001, a multicentre, randomized, double-blind, placebo-controlled phase I-IIa trial of Ad26.COV2.S in healthy adults. A total of some 30 samples were included in the TCR-sequenced set, comprising about 20 Ad26.COV2.S vaccine recipients, 5 placebo recipients and 8 SARS-CoV-2 convalescent individuals. Trial participants were randomized into five groups of five, in which low-dose or high-dose Ad26.COV2.S was given once or twice, or placebo was given on both occasions. Investigators remained blinded to trial group allocation during experiments and outcome assessment. Ad26.COV2.S was given intramuscularly at 5x10^10 or 1x10^11 viral particles, as a single shot or as two shots 56 days apart. TCRbeta repertoire sequencing was used to assess the specificity and breadth of SARS-CoV-2-reactive T cell receptors after Ad26.COV2.S vaccination.

The treatment or condition label corresponds to: some 20 received Ad26.COV2.S at low or high dose, single or two shots; 5 received placebo; per-sample allocation not given. For vaccine and placebo recipients, the sequenced repertoires came from samples collected on day 63 after the first injection. Between 29 July and 7 August 2020, Cohort 1b enrolled 20 to 30 adults aged 18-55 years at one site in Boston, USA. Ad26.COV2.S consisted of a replication-incompetent adenovirus type 26 vector by which a prefusion-stabilized SARS-CoV-2 spike protein from the original Wuhan strain was expressed. Remarks on this clone: Its recognized antigen is unknown. Base qualities are not at hand, and no much larger clone is one base apart.

At the junction V is shortened by 4 bases and J by 2 bases; bases outside the gene matches: 10. From the cysteine through the phenylalanine, the CDR3 covers 16 amino acids. CDR3 DNA only is kept here, 48 bases in frame from base 1. Per the germline V gene (reference sequence), LNHNV is the CDR1 and YYDKDF is the CDR2. Beyond this particular receptor, the publication reports: It was noted by the authors that total T cell responses may have been underestimated by the TCR breadth and depth analyses. After vaccination, substantial breadth of spike-specific CD8+ and CD4+ T cell responses was reported. Comparing responses between vaccine doses or regimens was not something the study was powered to do. Ad26.COV2.S recipients had higher spike-specific TCR breadth than placebo recipients (P = 0.0014). Comparable non-spike TCR breadth was observed between vaccine and placebo recipients, consistent with only spike being contained in the vaccine.

The immunoSEQ Assay was the method used to sequence TCRbeta CDR3 regions. After extraction, genomic DNA underwent amplification by bias-controlled multiplex PCR, followed by high-throughput sequencing. In the authors' own workflow: To quantify the absolute abundance of every unique TCRbeta CDR3 region, sequences were collapsed and filtered. T cell fraction was estimated by normalizing TCRbeta template counts to usable DNA, which was measured by amplifying reference genes present in all nucleated cells. Repertoire TCRs were annotated as SARS-CoV-2-specific when V gene, CDR3 amino acid sequence and J gene were exactly matched to a known reactive TCR set. The reference SARS-CoV-2 TCR set was obtained from MIRA and was filtered for enrichment in COVID-19-positive ImmuneCODE repertoires, whereby public or cross-reactive TCRs were removed. Drawing on the MIRA antigens, annotated TCRs were analysed further at the level of specific ORF or position within ORF. Breadth was defined as annotated unique rearrangements over total unique productive rearrangements; depth was the summed frequency of those rearrangements. TCR breadth was compared between groups using two-sided Wilcoxon rank-sum tests. TCRdb took this table from immuneACCESS and kept in-frame rearrangements with V and J called. Such tables lack part of the clones; where checked against another copy, unresolved V genes explain under half of the gap, and the rest is unexplained. V and J calls and clone size follow that table, whereas D and trimming were derived from the DNA. The sample contains 380,000 or so clones, about 87% of them found a single time. 5.5% to 7% of the sample lies in the top ten.

The chain links TRBV15 with TRBJ2-7, and 8 junction bases match TRBD2. This clonotype was sampled from a person between 18 and 65 years old who received the Ad26.COV2.S COVID-19 vaccine or a placebo. The specimen was peripheral blood, collected in a trial of Ad26.COV2.S vaccine versus placebo. The CDR3 amino acid sequence is: CATSTPTVAGTYEQYF. The nucleotides are TGTGCCACCAGCACGCCTACGGTAGCGGGGACCTACGAGCAGTACTTC.